This passage covers 21 T cell receptor beta chains from one sample sequenced in a study of beta chain features in type 1 diabetes. Study-level points and caveats: Among patients with Type 1 diabetes, TCRB CDR3s were moderately but significantly shorter in every one of the four CD4+ subsets.

These receptors have no known antigen. Expressed TCRB transcripts were sequenced, since all the RNA that had been isolated was reverse transcribed. Method: immunoSEQ multiplex PCR; TCRdb's copy keeps in-frame clones and lacks some. The data hold under 350,000 clones, with 14% observed a single time. The material sequenced was naive CD4+ T cells from blood. The receptors derive from a man aged 25-45 years with type 1 diabetes.

This chain's CDR3 is CASSFRTSGVKETQYF. The CDR3 coding sequence is TGTGCCAGCAGCTTTCGGACTAGCGGGGTAAAAGAGACCCAGTACTTC. The chain uses TRBV7-9 and TRBJ2-5; 12 nucleotides align to TRBD2. This CDR3 comprises 16 residues. Germline CDR1 and CDR2: SEHNR and FQNEAQ (reference sequence). J was trimmed by 3 bases and V by 3 bases; bases with no gene match: 5.

V usage is TRBV27 and J usage is TRBJ2-7; 9 bases are shared with TRBD1. The CDR3 has 15 residues. Unmatched junction bases numbered 7, after V lost 4 bases and J lost 3 bases. CDR1 is MNHEY and CDR2 is SMNVEV in the germline V gene (reference sequence). The CDR3 protein is CASSWPGQGLYEQYF. For the CDR3, the DNA is TGTGCCAGCAGTTGGCCCGGACAGGGGCTCTACGAGCAGTACTTC.

The chain links TRBV5-6 to TRBJ2-1; tentatively, D is TRBD1 (5 bases). The germline V gene encodes CDR1 SGHDT and CDR2 YYEEEE. Trimming removed 0 bases at V and 7 bases at J, with 11 bases between. This CDR3 comprises 14 residues. CDR3 in amino acids: CASSLVPKGNEQFF. The CDR3 nucleotides are TGTGCCAGCAGCTTGGTCCCCAAGGGGAATGAGCAGTTCTTC.

The chain employs TRBV7-9 and TRBJ2-1; 9 nucleotides match TRBD2. Per the germline V gene, CDR1 is SEHNR and CDR2 is FQNEAQ (reference sequence). The CDR3 runs 15 residues. The V segment lost 4 bases and the J segment 3 bases; nucleotides outside the gene matches: 4. This CDR3 is CASSSETSGYNEQFF. Written as DNA, the CDR3 is TGTGCCAGCAGCTCCGAGACTAGCGGCTACAATGAGCAGTTCTTC.

This clone has only a few counts. V and J are TRBV28 and TRBJ2-7; unclear D gene. V lost 5 bases and J lost 5, with 10 bases in between. Germline-derived CDR1 and CDR2 are MDHEN and SYDVKM. The CDR3 length is 12 residues. The CDR3 DNA reads TGTGCCAGCAGTCCCCCCCGGGACGAGCAGTACTTC. Encoded protein: CASSPPRDEQYF.

This clone has only a few counts. V usage is TRBV9 and J usage is TRBJ2-1; 7 positions match TRBD2. Germline V gene data show CDR1 as SGDLS and CDR2 as YYNGEE. V trimming: 0 bases; J trimming: 10 bases; junction bases outside the gene matches: 7. There are 14 residues in the CDR3. The DNA of the CDR3 is TGTGCCAGCAGCGTAGATCCAGCGGGAAGGGAGCAGTTCTTC. Amino acid sequence: CASSVDPAGREQFF.

The chain recombines TRBV11-2 with TRBJ2-7; unclear D gene. The CDR3 totals 15 residues. Trimming took 2 bases from V and 0 from J, leaving 11 bases between them. Per the germline V gene, CDR1 is SGHAT and CDR2 is FQNNGV. Here the CDR3 DNA reads TGTGCCAGCAGCTTAATCGAGGCAGTCTCCTACGAGCAGTACTTC. It yields the protein CASSLIEAVSYEQYF.

This chain joins TRBV7-2 and TRBJ1-5; 9 nucleotides match TRBD1. CDR1 is SGHTA and CDR2 is FQGNSA in the germline V gene. Trimming removed 6 bases from V and 6 bases from J; junction bases left unmatched: 6. CDR3 size: 14 residues. The CDR3 nucleotides are TGTGCCAGCAGTGCCCGACAGGGGGGTCAGCCCCAGCATTTT. This encodes CASSARQGGQPQHF.

This chain connects TRBV4-1 to TRBJ2-4; the D gene is possibly TRBD1 (7 bases). In germline, CDR1 is MGHRA, CDR2 YSYEKL. V lost 5 bases and J 0 bases, leaving 20 bases between the germline ends. CDR3 length: 18 amino acids. CDR3 nucleotide sequence: TGCGCCAGCAGCTCCGGGACAGCGGGTCCGCTAGCCAAAAACATTCAGTACTTC. Encoded protein: CASSSGTAGPLAKNIQYF.

This clone has only one observation. The rearrangement joins TRBV30 to TRBJ2-2; D might be TRBD1 (5 bases). This CDR3 has 14 amino acids. The V and J ends lost 4 bases and 6 bases respectively, with 15 bases between them. Germline-derived CDR1 and CDR2 are GTSNPN and SVGIG (reference sequence). CDR3 coding DNA: TGTGCCTGGATAAAGCTTCAGGGCTCCGGGGAGCTGTTTTTT. As protein: CAWIKLQGSGELFF.

This clone was seen only a few times. The chain has TRBV21-1 and TRBJ2-7; the D call in the table, TRBD2, was not verified against the DNA. TRBV21-1 is designated a pseudogene. CDR3 length: 18 residues. Written as DNA, the CDR3 is TGTGCCAGCAGCAAAGAGAGAATCCACTCCGGAGGCAGTTACGAGCAGTACTTC. It encodes CASSKERIHSGGSYEQYF.

This clone was observed a handful of times. This rearrangement joins TRBV28 to TRBJ2-7, with 11 bases aligning to TRBD2. Germline CDR1 reads MDHEN; CDR2 reads SYDVKM. Trimming took 5 bases from V and 3 from J; bases not matched to a gene: 6. CDR3 size: 15 residues. The DNA for the CDR3 is TGTGCCAGCAGTCCCGGGACTAGCGGAAACTACGAGCAGTACTTC. This sequence encodes CASSPGTSGNYEQYF.

This clone was picked up a small number of times. The chain uses TRBV6-5 and TRBJ1-2; possibly TRBD1 for D (5 bases). With 2 bases removed from V and 2 bases from J, the gap between germline ends came to 9 bases. This CDR3 has 14 residues. Germline V gene sequence: CDR1 MNHEY, CDR2 SVGAGI. The CDR3 spells CASSYATANYGYTF. Here the CDR3 DNA reads TGTGCCAGCAGTTACGCGACAGCCAACTATGGCTACACCTTC.

This clone was seen a few times. This chain connects TRBV9 to TRBJ2-7; D ambiguous. Germline V gives CDR1 SGDLS, CDR2 YYNGEE. The CDR3 contains 16 residues. The V and J ends lost 0 bases and 0 bases respectively, with 13 bases between them. The CDR3, as DNA: TGTGCCAGCAGCGTAGGGGCCAGCCGAAGCTCCTACGAGCAGTACTTC. Amino acids: CASSVGASRSSYEQYF. The entire variable domain, with the rest obtained from reference TRBV9 and TRBJ2-7, is as follows: DSGVTQTPKHLITATGQRVTLRCSPRSGDLSVYWYQQSLDQGLQFLIQYYNGEERAKGNILERFSAQQFPDLHSELNLSSLELGDSALYFCASSVGASRSSYEQYFGPGTRLTVT.

This clone was observed a handful of times. The sample has other DNA sequences that encode this CDR3 too. V and J are TRBV5-1 and TRBJ2-5, with 7 positions matching TRBD2. Germline V lookup: CDR1 SGHRS, CDR2 YFSETQ. Losses at the gene ends were 0 bases for V and 5 bases for J; bases not matched to a gene: 1. The CDR3 totals 13 residues. The CDR3 bases are TGCGCCAGCAGCTTGGACGGGAGGGAGACCCAGTACTTC. Amino acids: CASSLDGRETQYF.

This clone was found a few times. The chain recombines TRBV7-2 with TRBJ2-7; tentatively, D is TRBD2 (5 bases). V was trimmed by 3 bases and J by 2 bases, leaving 8 bases between them. The CDR3 totals 13 residues. Germline V lookup: CDR1 SGHTA, CDR2 FQGNSA. CDR3 loop: CASSLRRAYEQYF. The CDR3 DNA is TGTGCCAGCAGCTTGAGGCGGGCCTACGAGCAGTACTTC.

This clone came up a few times. This specimen includes other DNA sequences encoding the same CDR3. This chain links TRBV6-6 with TRBJ2-1; D is unclear. CDR1 and CDR2 from the germline V gene are MNHNY and SVGAGI (reference sequence). Trimming removed 6 bases from V and 0 bases from J, with 6 bases in between. The CDR3 covers 13 residues. In DNA form, the CDR3 reads TGTGCCAGCAGCAAGAGCTCCTACAATGAGCAGTTCTTC. Its translation is CASSKSSYNEQFF.

The chain uses TRBV9 and TRBJ2-7, with D possibly matching TRBD2 (7 bases). The CDR3 spans 13 residues. Germline values: CDR1 SGDLS, CDR2 YYNGEE. The V end was cut by 4 bases, the J end by 6 bases, with 14 bases between. Here the CDR3 reads CASSQGGGREQYF. The CDR3 DNA reads as TGTGCCAGCAGCCAGGGCGGGGGCCGCGAGCAGTACTTC.

The chain uses TRBV28 and TRBJ2-5, with 14 bases matching TRBD2. The CDR3 contains 14 residues. In germline, CDR1 is MDHEN, CDR2 SYDVKM. Trimming removed 6 bases from V and 6 bases from J; junction bases left unmatched: 3. The CDR3 DNA reads as TGTGCCAGCAGGGGACTAGCGGGAGCAAAGACCCAGTACTTC. Its protein product is CASRGLAGAKTQYF. Combining the CDR3 with reference TRBV28 and TRBJ2-5 gives the whole variable domain DVKVTQSSRYLVKRTGEKVFLECVQDMDHENMFWYRQDPGLGLRLIYFSYDVKMKEKGDIPEGYSVSREKKERFSLILESASTNQTSMYLCASRGLAGAKTQYFGPGTRLLVL.

V is TRBV11-2 and J is TRBJ2-3, with TRBD2 matching over 14 bases. CDR3 length: 17 residues. V dropped 4 bases and J dropped 4; count of bases not matched to a gene: 7. CDR1 and CDR2 (germline): SGHAT, FQNNGV. The CDR3 bases are TGTGCCAGCAGCTCCCTGGGACTAGCGGGAGCGGCAGATACGCAGTATTTT. It codes for CASSSLGLAGAADTQYF.

The V gene is TRBV9, the J gene TRBJ2-1; the D is unclear. V shed 3 bases and J shed 5 bases, with 6 bases lying between them. The CDR3 consists of 12 residues. Germline V gives CDR1 SGDLS, CDR2 YYNGEE. The CDR3 loop is CASSDPDNEQFF. The CDR3 DNA reads as TGTGCCAGCAGCGACCCAGACAATGAGCAGTTCTTC.